One and the same sample provided the 3 T cell receptor beta chains below, sequenced in a study of blood T cell repertoires in COVID-19. TCRdb keeps only in-frame clones here, not all; method: immunoSEQ multiplex PCR. The data contain about 26,000 clones, around 92% of them singletons. Specimen: peripheral blood. All receptors derive from a human donor in a cohort sampled during active COVID-19.

The chain links TRBV7-8 to TRBJ2-5; a possible D gene is TRBD2 (7 bases). Germline V lookup: CDR1 SGHVS, CDR2 FQNEAQ. The CDR3 is made up of 14 amino acids. Trimming removed 6 bases at V and 5 bases at J, with 16 bases between. This CDR3 reads CASRLGGAWETQYF. Written as DNA, the CDR3 is TGTGCCAGCAGATTGGGGGGGGCCTGGGAGACCCAGTACTTC.

The J gene is TRBJ1-1, the V gene TRBV7-9; D call uncertain. Germline V CDR1 and CDR2: SEHNR, FQNEAQ (reference sequence). Deletions cut 8 bases from V and 0 bases from J, with 7 bases between. The CDR3 length is 12 residues. CDR3 region: CASRNMNTEAFF. DNA of the CDR3: TGTGCCAGCCGCAACATGAACACTGAAGCTTTCTTT.

J is TRBJ2-7 and V is TRBV3-1 (or the pseudogene TRBV3-2); the D gene is possibly TRBD2 (6 bases). The germline gives CDR1 LGHDT, CDR2 YNNKEL (reference sequence). Trimming took off 2 bases at V and 5 bases at J, with 13 bases between the two ends. The CDR3 consists of 14 residues. This CDR3 reads CASSQKLAGHEQYF. Here the CDR3 DNA reads TGTGCCAGCAGCCAAAAACTAGCTGGGCACGAGCAGTACTTC.